One and the same sample provided the 11 T cell receptor beta chains below, sequenced in a study of vaccination and CD4 T cells after COVID-19. Sequencing of the DNA from cultured CD4+ T cells was carried out with the Oncomine TCR Beta short-read assay. In TCRdb, the PCR reads were re-called with MiXCR into one record per CDR3 protein. In the table there are around 8,000 distinct CDR3 sequences, about 46% of which are singletons. The sample's treatment: roughly nine-day PBMC culture with coronavirus spike peptide pools or control peptides (ViraFEST assay). Before the COVID-19 pandemic (2011-2018), CD4+ T cells were obtained from the unexposed donor. These receptors have no known antigen. Specimen: CD4+ T cells from blood, cultured in vitro. The receptors originated from a human donor in good health.

This clonotype was observed a few times. The V and J genes are TRBV6-1 and TRBJ1-5, with TRBD1 matching 8 bases. CDR3 length equals 15 residues. In germline, CDR1 is MNHNS, CDR2 SASEGT. V shed 6 bases, J shed 7 bases, and the junction held 11 bases outside the gene matches. CDR3 region: CASSSKGQGGQPQHF. CDR3 nucleotides: TGTGCCAGCAGCTCGAAAGGACAGGGTGGCCAGCCCCAGCATTTT.

This chain uses TRBV7-3 with TRBJ2-3; D call uncertain. Germline V gene lookup returns CDR1 SGHTA and CDR2 FQGTGA. This CDR3 has 12 residues. Between the trimmed V and J ends, which lost 6 bases and 3 bases, there was a span of 7 bases. The CDR3 DNA follows: TGTGCCAGCAGGTACCAGACAGATACGCAGTATTTT. It is translated as CASRYQTDTQYF.

This chain links TRBV6-1 with TRBJ1-5; the D is unclear. Germline lookup yields CDR1 MNHNS and CDR2 SASEGT. CDR3 length: 13 residues. V was clipped by 6 bases and J by 1 base, with 7 bases between them. The CDR3 nucleotides are TGTGCCAGCAGCCTCGCAAGCAATCAGCCCCAGCATTTT. Translating it yields CASSLASNQPQHF.

This rearrangement joins TRBV5-1 to TRBJ1-1; 9 bases fit TRBD1. Germline V gives CDR1 SGHRS, CDR2 YFSETQ. V lost 3 bases and J lost 1; bases outside the gene matches: 7. The CDR3 sequence is 16 residues long. In nucleotides, the CDR3 is TGCGCCAGCAGCTCCAGAGGGGGACAGGGGAACACTGAAGCTTTCTTT. Translation: CASSSRGGQGNTEAFF.

The J gene is TRBJ2-7, the V gene TRBV7-9, with TRBD1 identical over 7 bases. The CDR3 is made up of 15 amino acids. The germline gives CDR1 SEHNR, CDR2 FQNEAQ (reference sequence). The V segment lost 5 bases and the J segment 2 bases; nucleotides outside the gene matches: 9. CDR3 sequence reads: CASSGRTGATYEQYF. DNA for the CDR3: TGTGCCAGCAGCGGCCGTACAGGGGCCACCTACGAGCAGTACTTC.

The V gene is TRBV19, the J gene TRBJ2-7; 9 nucleotides match TRBD2. The germline gives CDR1 LNHDA, CDR2 SQIVND (reference sequence). The ends lost 4 bases at V and 0 bases at J; junction bases unmatched: 10. CDR3 length: 17 residues. The CDR3 DNA follows: TGTGCCAGTAGTAGGGTACGAGCGGGGGGCTACTCCTACGAGCAGTACTTC. It specifies CASSRVRAGGYSYEQYF.

The rearrangement uses TRBV19 and TRBJ1-5; D is unresolved. In germline, CDR1 is LNHDA, CDR2 SQIVND (reference sequence). This CDR3 has 15 residues. V dropped 2 bases and J dropped 1 base, with 9 bases sitting between them. The CDR3 coding sequence is TGTGCCAGTAGTATAATCGCCATGAGCAATCAGCCCCAGCATTTT. It yields the protein CASSIIAMSNQPQHF.

The chain links TRBV20-1 to TRBJ2-7; 10 positions agree with TRBD1. The CDR3 extends over 13 amino acids. V was pared by 5 bases and J by 0 bases, with 1 base of the junction left unmatched. The germline gives CDR1 DFQATT, CDR2 SNEGSKA (reference sequence). The CDR3: CSAGQGVSYEQYF. The CDR3 coding sequence is TGCAGTGCTGGACAGGGGGTCTCCTACGAGCAGTACTTC.

Only a few counts were recorded for this clonotype. The CDR3 spells CSASSLLNYGYTF. As DNA, the CDR3 is TGCAGTGCTAGTTCACTTCTTAACTATGGCTACACCTTC. The J gene is TRBJ1-2, the V gene TRBV20-1; the D is unclear. V lost 3 bases, J lost 1 base, and 9 bases lay in between. This CDR3 is built from 13 residues. The germline V gene has CDR1 DFQATT and CDR2 SNEGSKA (reference sequence).

There are a few counts of this clonotype. This chain joins TRBV6-1 and TRBJ1-2; TRBD1 aligns across 7 bases. The V and J ends lost 7 bases and 8 bases, in that order; junction bases with no gene match: 4. Germline V gene data show CDR1 as MNHNS and CDR2 as SASEGT. The CDR3 runs 11 residues. CDR3 region: CASTQGDGYTF. CDR3 bases: TGTGCCAGCACCCAGGGGGACGGCTACACCTTC.

The chain employs TRBV5-5 and TRBJ1-5; TRBD1 agrees at 7 bases. After removal of 4 bases from V and 3 bases from J, the junction contained 4 bases not matched to a gene. This CDR3 contains 14 residues. Per the germline V gene, CDR1 is SGHKS and CDR2 is YYEKEE (reference sequence). The CDR3 DNA follows: TGTGCCAGCAGCCGGGACAGCTACAATCAGCCCCAGCATTTT. Protein: CASSRDSYNQPQHF.